Listed below are T cell receptor beta chains from one sample, sequenced in a study of shared clonotypes between healthy human individuals. The repertoire was sequenced with immunoSEQ multiplex PCR; TCRdb's copy has only in-frame clones and lacks some. Of under 2,500,000 clones listed, almost 96% are singletons. What was sequenced was naive CD4+ T cells sorted from blood. These receptors were taken from a man aged 18-30 years in good health. Both conserved end residues are part of each CDR3. Each record gives: D gene, J gene, clone size, V gene, CDR3 protein, CDR3 DNA. The D gene is left open where the match is weak. Clone size is stated in some rows and not others, as once, few, many or a class when expanded.

NA	TRBJ2-7	NA	TRBV2	CASSARGSEQYF	TGTGCCAGCAGCGCCCGGGGAAGCGAGCAGTACTTC
NA	TRBJ2-7	NA	TRBV5-1	CASSLTARSSYEQYF	TGCGCCAGCAGCCTGACCGCTAGGAGCTCCTACGAGCAGTACTTC
TRBD1	TRBJ2-7	NA	TRBV4-1	CASSQRGDRAYEQYF	TGCGCCAGCAGCCAGAGGGGGGACAGGGCGTACGAGCAGTACTTC
NA	TRBJ2-1	NA	TRBV5-1	CASSFMVGAYNEQFF	TGCGCCAGCAGCTTCATGGTGGGTGCCTACAATGAGCAGTTCTTC
NA	TRBJ2-1	NA	TRBV20-1	CSASDGGEQFF	TGCAGTGCTAGCGATGGTGGTGAGCAGTTCTTC
TRBD2	TRBJ2-3	NA	TRBV5-1	CASSLIAGGVTDTQYF	TGCGCCAGCAGCTTAATAGCGGGGGGCGTCACAGATACGCAGTATTTT
TRBD2	TRBJ2-1	NA	TRBV6-6	CASSYGASGENEQFF	TGTGCCAGCAGTTACGGGGCTAGCGGGGAGAATGAGCAGTTCTTC
TRBD2	TRBJ2-7	NA	TRBV2	CASSEGPAGVYEQYF	TGTGCCAGCAGTGAAGGGCCAGCGGGAGTCTACGAGCAGTACTTC
NA	TRBJ2-1	NA	TRBV9	CASSVEGFSYNEQFF	TGTGCCAGCAGCGTAGAAGGTTTTTCCTACAATGAGCAGTTCTTC
TRBD1	TRBJ2-2	few	TRBV19	CASTGETGELFF	TGTGCTTCGACAGGGGAGACCGGGGAGCTGTTTTTT